This T cell receptor beta chain was retrieved from a study of cytomegalovirus exposure and HLA in healthy donors. The V end lost 7 bases, the J end lost 5 bases, and 16 bases lay between the germline ends. The germline V gene has CDR1 MNHNS and CDR2 SASEGT. This CDR3 is built from 14 residues. 60 Vbeta and 13 Jbeta primers were used in PCR. Profiling relied on immunoSEQ multiplex PCR, and the TCRdb table lists in-frame clones only, not all of them. The top ten clones hold roughly 4.2% of a sample with 150,000 to 160,000 clones, about three quarters of them seen once. The chain employs TRBV6-1 and TRBJ2-3; D unresolved. The TCR was taken from a woman between 40 and 50 years old in good health and CMV-seronegative. Sequencing was carried out using PBMCs. The CDR3 region has the DNA TGTGCCAGCATAGCTTCAGAAGGTGGAGATACGCAGTATTTT. Its protein is CASIASEGGDTQYF.